The clone carrying this T cell receptor (beta chain) showed up just a few times. Germline values: CDR1 MNHEY, CDR2 SVGAGI. V trimming: 6 bases; J trimming: 8 bases; junction bases outside the gene matches: 12. The CDR3 spans 15 residues. The source of the sample is a study of T cell changes during pregnancy in multiple sclerosis. Sequencing was performed with immunoSEQ multiplex PCR; in TCRdb, only in-frame clones are kept and a portion is missing. The data contain nearly 70,000 clones, 92% of them singletons. This TCR derives from a female donor in good health, enrolled as a control in a pregnancy study. This sample comprised peripheral blood, obtained in the second trimester of pregnancy. The chain uses TRBV6-5 and TRBJ1-4, with 7 bases aligning to TRBD1. CDR3 in amino acids: CASRSTGEEFEKLFF. CDR3 coding DNA: TGTGCCAGCAGGTCTACAGGGGAGGAATTCGAAAAACTGTTTTTT.